The clone carrying this T cell receptor (beta chain) was observed a single time. Its antigen is as yet unknown. Germline CDR1 is KGHSH and CDR2 is LQKENI. The V segment lost 3 bases and the J segment 1 base; nucleotides outside the gene matches: 6. CDR3 length: 15 residues. The sample is drawn from a study of CD8+ T cells in alopecia areata. Study findings and constraints: Sequence data from scalp samples additionally include resident alphabeta T cells of normal skin. In lesional scalp, particularly from alopecia totalis/universalis, clonality was higher than in normal scalp. Numerous clones, expanded in lesions, remained in scalp and blood during tofacitinib. Scalp clonality dropped significantly under tofacitinib, as did expanded CD8+ top-100 clones.

Specified treatment: oral pan-JAK inhibitor, 5-10 mg twice daily. Sequencing relied on a cDNA template that was reverse transcribed from extracted RNA. Repertoires were generated with immunoSEQ multiplex PCR, while TCRdb's copy carries only in-frame clones and drops some. The sample yields about 60,000 clones, around 45% seen once. The TCR comes from a human donor with alopecia areata. The sequencing here drew on CD8+ T cells sorted from blood, taken at roughly week 36, from a patient treated with tofacitinib. The chain employs TRBV18 and TRBJ2-7; 7 nucleotides agree with TRBD1. CDR3: CASSPRDSSSYEQYF. The CDR3 nucleotides are TGTGCCAGCTCACCCCGGGACAGTTCATCCTACGAGCAGTACTTC.